Presented here are 21 T cell receptor beta chains from one specimen sequenced in a study of T cell repertoires in cytomegalovirus infection. Their specific antigens are unknown. From the reads, TCRdb called clonotypes with MiXCR, one entry per CDR3 protein. The sample carries 300,000 or so distinct CDR3 sequences, 20% to 25% recorded once. The sequences come from cultured PBMCs, collected from culture after CMV antigen stimulation. These TCRs come from a human donor in good health (CMV status not recorded). Some clones in this sample may be carry-over from other donors' samples.

This clonotype has just a few counts. This chain uses TRBV28 with TRBJ2-6; D gene unclear. Trimming took 3 bases from V and 0 from J, leaving 6 bases between them. Germline V gene lookup returns CDR1 MDHEN and CDR2 SYDVKM. The CDR3 is 15 amino acids. The CDR3 DNA reads as TGTGCCAGCAGTTTTGCACCCTCTGGGGCCAACGTCCTGACTTTC. Residues: CASSFAPSGANVLTF.

This clonotype was seen at least ten times. The chain is built from TRBV20-1 and TRBJ2-1; 11 bases are a match to TRBD2. Trimming at V came to 6 bases and at J to 1 base, leaving 5 bases not matched to a gene. Germline V gives CDR1 DFQATT, CDR2 SNEGSKA (reference sequence). The CDR3 has 15 amino acids. The CDR3 DNA reads as TGCAGTGCAAAAACTAGCGGGGGATCCTACAATGAGCAGTTCTTC. Translated: CSAKTSGGSYNEQFF.

At least ten counts were recorded for this clonotype. The chain joins TRBV27 to TRBJ2-2; D is ambiguous. CDR3 size: 17 residues. Trimming cost V 3 bases and J 1 base, with 15 bases left between them. Germline-derived CDR1 and CDR2 are MNHEY and SMNVEV (reference sequence). The CDR3 loop is CASSLSPVPGNTGELFF. The CDR3 nucleotides are TGTGCCAGCAGTTTGAGTCCCGTCCCAGGGAACACCGGGGAGCTGTTTTTT.

V gene TRBV9 combines with J gene TRBJ2-5; the D gene is possibly TRBD2 (6 bases). Per germline, CDR1 SGDLS and CDR2 YYNGEE. The germline V and J ends were trimmed by 3 bases and 3 bases, with 24 bases remaining between them. The CDR3 is made up of 18 amino acids. The CDR3 nucleotides are TGTGCCAGCAGCGACCAAGGAGGTGGCGGGGCGGACGAAGAGACCCAGTACTTC. It specifies CASSDQGGGGADEETQYF.

V gene TRBV19 combines with J gene TRBJ1-1, with 8 bases aligning to TRBD1. The CDR3 sequence is 14 residues long. Germline loops: CDR1 LNHDA, CDR2 SQIVND (reference sequence). Trimming at V came to 2 bases and at J to 5 bases, leaving 4 bases not matched to a gene. The CDR3 DNA sequence: TGTGCCAGTAGTATATTCAGGGGGCGGACTGAAGCTTTCTTT. This gives the protein CASSIFRGRTEAFF.

This clonotype was recorded a few times. The V call is TRBV6-6, the J call TRBJ2-3; 8 bases align to TRBD2. The germline gives CDR1 MNHNY, CDR2 SVGAGI (reference sequence). The ends lost 2 bases at V and 2 bases at J; junction bases unmatched: 9. This CDR3 contains 17 residues. CDR3 sequence reads: CASSYGLASGLTDTQYF. In DNA form, the CDR3 reads TGTGCCAGCAGTTACGGGCTTGCTAGCGGGCTCACAGATACGCAGTATTTT.

This clonotype was seen more than once but under ten times. J is TRBJ1-3 and V is TRBV6-2 or TRBV6-3; D is unclear. This CDR3 has 16 amino acids. CDR1 is MNHEY and CDR2 is SVGEGT in the germline V gene. The ends were cut back, 6 bases at V and 1 base at J, with 16 bases in the middle. The CDR3 region has the DNA TGTGCCAGCAGCCAACAATCACCGAGATCTGGAAACACCATATATTTT. It specifies CASSQQSPRSGNTIYF.

The rearrangement joins TRBV7-2 to TRBJ1-2; TRBD1 aligns across 7 bases. The CDR3 length is 19 residues. V shed 1 base, J shed 7 bases, and the junction held 21 bases outside the gene matches. Germline values: CDR1 SGHTA, CDR2 FQGNSA. CDR3 in amino acids: CASSLGDVTPTGLGSGYTF. CDR3 in DNA: TGTGCCAGCAGCTTAGGGGACGTCACTCCGACAGGGTTGGGTAGTGGCTACACCTTC.

The chain links TRBV6-2 or TRBV6-3 to TRBJ2-6, with no clear D. V lost 6 bases and J 4 bases, leaving 7 bases between the germline ends. CDR3 length equals 13 residues. From germline, CDR1 is MNHEY and CDR2 SVGEGT. Written as DNA, the CDR3 is TGTGCCAGCAGACCACTGGGGGCCAACGTCCTGACTTTC. It is translated as CASRPLGANVLTF.

This clonotype was detected a few times. This chain links TRBV7-3 with TRBJ2-5; maybe TRBD1 (5 bases). Trimming removed 0 bases at V and 0 bases at J, with 8 bases between. Germline loops: CDR1 SGHTA, CDR2 FQGTGA. The CDR3 is 15 amino acids. The CDR3 sequence is CASSLTRTNQETQYF. DNA of the CDR3: TGTGCCAGCAGCTTAACTCGGACAAACCAAGAGACCCAGTACTTC.

The chain joins TRBV7-2 to TRBJ2-3, with 8 bases lining up with TRBD2. The CDR3 loop spans 17 amino acids. The germline CDR1 and CDR2 sequences are SGHTA and FQGNSA. Trimming cost V 8 bases and J 7 bases; bases outside gene matches: 20. The CDR3 DNA follows: TGTGCCAGCCGCCCAAAAGGGGCCGGGAGGGCCGGATATACGCAGTATTTT. This gives the protein CASRPKGAGRAGYTQYF.

This clonotype was seen a handful of times. This chain connects TRBV6-1 to TRBJ2-7; the match to TRBD2 covers 11 bases. Germline V CDR1 and CDR2: MNHNS, SASEGT. Trimming took 6 bases from V and 8 from J; bases not matched to a gene: 3. The CDR3 is made up of 12 amino acids. This chain's CDR3 is CASSETSGKQYV. The CDR3 DNA reads as TGTGCCAGCAGCGAGACTAGCGGGAAGCAGTACGTC.

This clonotype was counted between two and nine times. This chain links TRBV24-1 with TRBJ1-3; D is ambiguous. V was cut by 4 bases and J by 6 bases, with 9 bases left in between. The germline V gene encodes CDR1 KGHDR and CDR2 SFDVKD. The CDR3 consists of 13 residues. CDR3 protein: CATSEVGKNTIYF. CDR3 DNA: TGTGCCACCAGTGAGGTCGGGAAAAACACCATATATTTT.

This clonotype turned up a few times. The chain employs TRBV29-1 and TRBJ2-5; D is possibly TRBD1 or TRBD2 (5 bases each). Germline V lookup: CDR1 SQVTM, CDR2 ANQGSEA. The CDR3 contains 14 residues. V lost 3 bases and J lost 1, with 12 bases in between. CDR3 DNA: TGCAGCGTTGATAAGCGGCAGGGCCAAGAGACCCAGTACTTC. Amino acid sequence: CSVDKRQGQETQYF.

Only a few counts were recorded for this clonotype. The chain recombines TRBV7-3 with TRBJ2-1; the D gene is possibly TRBD2 (5 bases). The V end lost 2 bases, the J end lost 7 bases, and 9 bases lay between the germline ends. Germline V CDR1 and CDR2: SGHTA, FQGTGA. CDR3 size: 13 residues. CDR3 nucleotide sequence: TGTGCCAGCAGCTTATATCGGGAAAATGAGCAGTTCTTC. This codes for CASSLYRENEQFF.

V and J are TRBV5-1 and TRBJ2-1; D remains ambiguous. Germline V CDR1 and CDR2: SGHRS, YFSETQ. The V gene lost 2 bases and the J gene lost 0 bases, with 9 bases spanning the gap. This CDR3 comprises 15 residues. In DNA, the CDR3 is TGCGCCAGCAGCTTAGGCCAGGTCTCCTACAATGAGCAGTTCTTC. Residues: CASSLGQVSYNEQFF.

The chain joins TRBV7-8 to TRBJ2-2; a weak D match, TRBD2 (6 bases). This CDR3 region has 15 residues. V was shortened by 1 base and J by 4 bases, with 10 bases between the two germline ends. CDR1 SGHVS and CDR2 FQNEAQ come from the germline V gene. The CDR3 spells CASSLGISGTGELFF. The DNA of the CDR3 is TGTGCCAGCAGCTTAGGTATTAGCGGCACCGGGGAGCTGTTTTTT.

The chain combines TRBV29-1 with TRBJ2-1; D not certain. With 5 bases removed from V and 6 bases from J, the gap between germline ends came to 14 bases. Germline V gene sequence: CDR1 SQVTM, CDR2 ANQGSEA. CDR3 length: 13 residues. The CDR3 region has the DNA TGCAGCGTTCCAAAGACCGAACGCAATGAGCAGTTCTTC. Its protein is CSVPKTERNEQFF.

The chain links TRBV6-2 or TRBV6-3 to TRBJ2-7; D is uncertain. The CDR3 covers 13 residues. Germline V gene sequence: CDR1 MNHEY, CDR2 SVGEGT. V gave up 0 bases and J gave up 0 bases, with 3 bases separating them. CDR3 amino acids: CASSYSSSYEQYV. DNA for the CDR3: TGTGCCAGCAGTTACTCCAGCTCCTACGAGCAGTACGTC.

This clonotype was observed a handful of times. The chain joins TRBV6-2 or TRBV6-3 to TRBJ1-5; D unclear. Per the germline V gene, CDR1 is MNHEY and CDR2 is SVGEGT. This CDR3 has 13 amino acids. V gave up 5 bases and J gave up 6 bases, with 11 bases separating them. CDR3 coding DNA: TGTGCCAGCAGTAGAGGGCAGATTCAGCCCCAGCATTTT. Its protein product is CASSRGQIQPQHF.

This sequence joins TRBV28 and TRBJ2-3; TRBD2 might be the D (5 bases). V lost 1 base, J lost 0 bases, and 11 bases lay in between. The CDR3 has 16 residues. Germline values: CDR1 MDHEN, CDR2 SYDVKM. For the CDR3, the DNA is TGTGCCAGCAGTTTATTGGGAGCGGCTAGCACAGATACGCAGTATTTT. This sequence encodes CASSLLGAASTDTQYF.